Following are 10 T cell receptor beta chains from one sample sequenced in a study of T cell repertoires in cytomegalovirus infection (dated by TCRdb to between 2018 and 2021). Their antigens are not known. The sample's treatment or condition, from its label and the paper: in vitro stimulation with specific CMV peptide epitopes to enrich CMV-specific T cells. Instrument used: Illumina HiSeq 1500. TCRdb reanalyzed the raw reads on its own, using fastp at Q25 for trimming and MiXCR for clone calling, and kept in-frame beta chains. One record per CDR3 amino acid sequence lists the most common genes and DNA. Across this sample there are around 25,000 distinct CDR3 sequences, with around 21% seen only once. About nine tenths of the sample is taken by the ten largest. Here the sequenced sample was CD8+ T cells from cultured PBMCs, taken from culture after CMV antigen stimulation. These TCRs come from a human donor in good health (CMV status not recorded). Some clones in this sample may be carry-over from other donors' samples.

At least ten counts were recorded for this clonotype. The CDR3 DNA reads as TGTGCCAGCAGTGAGGGACAGCGGCTTTCACCCCTCCACTTT. This codes for CASSEGQRLSPLHF. The chain joins TRBV6-1 to TRBJ1-6; 7 bases map to TRBD1. The CDR3 runs 14 residues. Germline CDR1 is MNHNS and CDR2 is SASEGT. V shed 3 bases, J shed 9 bases, and the junction held 5 bases outside the gene matches.

This clonotype was counted only a few times. The chain combines TRBV6-5 with TRBJ1-6, with D tentatively TRBD1 (6 bases). CDR3 length equals 18 residues. Trimming stripped 2 bases from V and 6 bases from J, with 20 bases between. The germline V gene has CDR1 MNHEY and CDR2 SVGAGI. CDR3 in DNA: TGTGCCAGCAGTTACGGGGCAGGGGTTCGTATCCCTAATTCACCCCTCCACTTT. Its translation is CASSYGAGVRIPNSPLHF.

The chain joins TRBV5-6 to TRBJ2-3; D is tentatively TRBD1 or TRBD2 (5 bases each). This CDR3 is built from 14 residues. Germline V lookup: CDR1 SGHDT, CDR2 YYEEEE. Trimming cost V 3 bases and J 2 bases, with 10 bases left between them. CDR3 loop: CASSWDGDTDTQYF. The CDR3 bases are TGTGCCAGCAGCTGGGACGGCGACACAGATACGCAGTATTTT.

The sample holds many counts of this clonotype. CDR3 in amino acids: CASSSWTSGAGNEQFF. The CDR3 DNA reads as TGTGCCAGCAGTTCGTGGACTAGCGGGGCGGGTAATGAGCAGTTCTTC. The chain recombines TRBV28 with TRBJ2-1; TRBD2 matches 12 bases. The germline CDR1 and CDR2 sequences are MDHEN and SYDVKM. The CDR3 has 16 residues. J was trimmed by 7 bases and V by 4 bases; bases with no gene match: 8.

This clonotype was found a few times. The chain is built from TRBV24-1 and TRBJ1-5; weak D call: TRBD1 (6 bases). Per germline, CDR1 KGHDR and CDR2 SFDVKD. The CDR3 consists of 14 residues. The V gene lost 4 bases and the J gene lost 6 bases, with 12 bases spanning the gap. The CDR3 DNA is TGTGCCACCAGTGACCCAGGGGAGGGTCAGCCCCAGCATTTT. Protein: CATSDPGEGQPQHF.

This clonotype was observed at least ten times. This chain uses TRBV11-2 with TRBJ1-6; D gene uncertain. This CDR3 contains 14 residues. Germline V lookup: CDR1 SGHAT, CDR2 FQNNGV. V was pared by 5 bases and J by 7 bases, with 12 bases between. This chain's CDR3 is CASSPLSPNSPLHF. The CDR3 region has the DNA TGTGCCAGCAGCCCGCTTTCCCCAAATTCACCCCTCCACTTT.

J is TRBJ2-1 and V is TRBV2; D is uncertain. The CDR3 is 16 amino acids. Trimming removed 3 bases from V and 1 base from J, with 13 bases in between. Germline V CDR1 and CDR2: SNHLY, FYNNEI. The DNA of the CDR3 is TGTGCCAGCAGTGATACCCCGGCGATATCCTACAATGAGCAGTTCTTC. Translating it yields CASSDTPAISYNEQFF.

This clonotype has only a few counts. V is TRBV12-3 or TRBV12-4 and J is TRBJ2-2, with D unresolved. The length of the CDR3 is 16 residues. V lost 1 base and J lost 0, with 9 bases in between. The CDR3, as DNA: TGTGCCAGCAGTTTAGAAGTAAACGCGAACACCGGGGAGCTGTTTTTT. As protein: CASSLEVNANTGELFF.

The chain has TRBV5-1 and TRBJ2-7; D may be TRBD2 (5 bases). Germline CDR1 reads SGHRS; CDR2 reads YFSETQ. Trimming left V 0 bases short and J 4 bases short, with 8 bases between. The CDR3 contains 13 residues. CDR3 in amino acids: CASSLATSYEQYF. The DNA for the CDR3 is TGCGCCAGCAGCTTGGCAACTAGTTACGAGCAGTACTTC.

The chain recombines TRBV7-9 with TRBJ2-7, with 8 bases identical to TRBD2. The CDR3 sequence is 16 residues long. Germline V gene data show CDR1 as SEHNR and CDR2 as FQNEAQ (reference sequence). Trimming cost V 1 base and J 1 base; bases outside gene matches: 6. CDR3 residues: CASSLVSASGSYEQYF. CDR3 sequence (DNA): TGTGCCAGCAGCTTAGTATCGGCTAGCGGGTCCTACGAGCAGTACTTC.